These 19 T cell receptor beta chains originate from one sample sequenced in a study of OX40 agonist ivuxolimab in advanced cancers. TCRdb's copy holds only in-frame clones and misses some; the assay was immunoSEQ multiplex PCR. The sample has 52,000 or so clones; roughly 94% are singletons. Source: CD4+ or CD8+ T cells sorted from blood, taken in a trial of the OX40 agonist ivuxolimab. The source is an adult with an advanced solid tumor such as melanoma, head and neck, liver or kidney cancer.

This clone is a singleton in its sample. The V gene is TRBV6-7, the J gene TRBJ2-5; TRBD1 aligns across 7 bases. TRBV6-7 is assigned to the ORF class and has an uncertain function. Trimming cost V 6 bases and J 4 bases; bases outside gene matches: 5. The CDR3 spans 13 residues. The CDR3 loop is CASSSTGRETQYF. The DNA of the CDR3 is TGTGCCAGCAGCTCGACAGGGAGAGAGACCCAGTACTTC.

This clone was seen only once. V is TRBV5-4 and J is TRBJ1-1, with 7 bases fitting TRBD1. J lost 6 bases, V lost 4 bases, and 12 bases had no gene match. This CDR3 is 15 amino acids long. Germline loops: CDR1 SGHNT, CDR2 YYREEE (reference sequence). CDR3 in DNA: TGTGCCAGCAGCACCCCGGGACAGTACTATTCTGAAGCTTTCTTT. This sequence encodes CASSTPGQYYSEAFF.

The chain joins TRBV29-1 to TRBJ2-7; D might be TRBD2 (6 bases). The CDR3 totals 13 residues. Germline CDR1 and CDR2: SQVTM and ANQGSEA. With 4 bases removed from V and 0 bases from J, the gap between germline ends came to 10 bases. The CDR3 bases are TGCAGCGTTGCGGGAGCCCTCTCCTACGAGCAGTACTTC. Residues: CSVAGALSYEQYF.

CDR3 protein: CASSLDSLSAWFF. The DNA of the CDR3 is TGTGCCAGCAGCTTAGACAGTTTGTCAGCTTGGTTCTTC. The chain employs TRBV7-3 and TRBJ2-1, with TRBD1 as a possible D gene (5 bases). This CDR3 is built from 13 residues. Trimming took off 2 bases at V and 15 bases at J, with 17 bases between the two ends. Per germline, CDR1 SGHTA and CDR2 FQGTGA.

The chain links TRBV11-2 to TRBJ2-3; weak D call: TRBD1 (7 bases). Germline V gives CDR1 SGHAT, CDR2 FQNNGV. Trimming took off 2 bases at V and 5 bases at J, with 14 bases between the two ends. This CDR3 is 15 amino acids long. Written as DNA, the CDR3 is TGTGCCAGCAGCTTAACTAGCTCAGGGGGAGATACGCAGTATTTT. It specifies CASSLTSSGGDTQYF.

The CDR3 loop reads CASSIGTSRNEQFF. The CDR3 DNA reads TGTGCCAGCAGCATCGGGACTAGCAGGAATGAGCAGTTCTTC. The J gene is TRBJ2-1, the V gene TRBV7-8, with TRBD2 matching over 9 bases. The CDR3 loop spans 14 amino acids. Germline CDR1 SGHVS, CDR2 FQNEAQ. J was trimmed by 7 bases and V by 5 bases; bases with no gene match: 6.

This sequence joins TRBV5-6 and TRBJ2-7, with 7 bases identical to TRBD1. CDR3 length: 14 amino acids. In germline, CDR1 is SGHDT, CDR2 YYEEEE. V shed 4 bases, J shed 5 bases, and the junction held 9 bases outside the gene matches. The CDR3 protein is CASSRPPGGNEQYF. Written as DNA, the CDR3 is TGTGCCAGCAGCCGCCCGCCAGGGGGTAACGAGCAGTACTTC.

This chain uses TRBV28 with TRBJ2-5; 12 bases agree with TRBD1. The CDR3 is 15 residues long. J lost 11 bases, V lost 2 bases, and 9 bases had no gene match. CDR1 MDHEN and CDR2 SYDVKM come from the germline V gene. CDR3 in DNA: TGTGCCAGCAGTTTACGAGGGACAGGGGGCGAAGAGCAGTACTTC. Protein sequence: CASSLRGTGGEEQYF.

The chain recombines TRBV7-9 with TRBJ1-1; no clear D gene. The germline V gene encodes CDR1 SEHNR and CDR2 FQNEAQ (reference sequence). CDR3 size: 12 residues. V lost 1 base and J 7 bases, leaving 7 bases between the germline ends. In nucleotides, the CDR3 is TGTGCCAGCAGCTTAGGAGTCCTTGAAGCTTTCTTT. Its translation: CASSLGVLEAFF.

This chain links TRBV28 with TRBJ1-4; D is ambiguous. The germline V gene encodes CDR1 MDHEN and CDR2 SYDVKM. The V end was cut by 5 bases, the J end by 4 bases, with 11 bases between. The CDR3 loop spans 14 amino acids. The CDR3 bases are TGTGCCAGCAGTCGGTTGTCAGTTAATGAAAAACTGTTTTTT. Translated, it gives CASSRLSVNEKLFF.

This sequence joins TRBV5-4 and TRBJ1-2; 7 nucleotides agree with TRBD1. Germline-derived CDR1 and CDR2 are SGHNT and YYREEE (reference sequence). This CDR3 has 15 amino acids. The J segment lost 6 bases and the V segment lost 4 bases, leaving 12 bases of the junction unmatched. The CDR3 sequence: CASSHVGQAWDGYTF. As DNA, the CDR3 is TGTGCCAGCAGCCACGTCGGACAGGCTTGGGATGGCTACACCTTC.

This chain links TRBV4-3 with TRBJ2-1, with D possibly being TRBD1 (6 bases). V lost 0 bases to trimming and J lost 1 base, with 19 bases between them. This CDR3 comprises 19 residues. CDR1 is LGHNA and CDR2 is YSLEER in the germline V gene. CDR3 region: CASSQELWSEGESYNEQFF. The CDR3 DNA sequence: TGCGCCAGCAGCCAAGAATTATGGTCTGAGGGGGAGTCCTACAATGAGCAGTTCTTC.

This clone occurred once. In DNA form, the CDR3 reads TGTGCCACAGCCGGAGGGTCGACCTCCTACAATGAGCAGTTCTTC. This gives the protein CATAGGSTSYNEQFF. V gene TRBV19 combines with J gene TRBJ2-1; possibly TRBD2 for D (6 bases). There are 15 residues in the CDR3. CDR1 and CDR2 (germline): LNHDA, SQIVND (reference sequence). The V end was cut by 10 bases, the J end by 0 bases, with 16 bases between.

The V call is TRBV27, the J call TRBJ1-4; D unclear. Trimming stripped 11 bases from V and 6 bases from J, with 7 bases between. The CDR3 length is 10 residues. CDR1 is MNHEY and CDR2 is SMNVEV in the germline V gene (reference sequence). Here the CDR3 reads CAQTDEKLFF. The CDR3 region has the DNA TGTGCCCAAACGGATGAAAAACTGTTTTTT.

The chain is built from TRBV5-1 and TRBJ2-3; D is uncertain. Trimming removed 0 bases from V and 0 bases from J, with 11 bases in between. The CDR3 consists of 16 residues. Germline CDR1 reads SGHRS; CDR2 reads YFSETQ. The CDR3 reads CASSLVASPSTDTQYF. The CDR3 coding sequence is TGCGCCAGCAGCTTGGTTGCCTCCCCTAGCACAGATACGCAGTATTTT.

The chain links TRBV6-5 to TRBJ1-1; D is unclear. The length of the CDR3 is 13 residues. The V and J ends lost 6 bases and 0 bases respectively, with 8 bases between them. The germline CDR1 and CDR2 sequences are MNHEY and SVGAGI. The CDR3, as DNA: TGTGCCAGCAGGCAAGGATTGAACACTGAAGCTTTCTTT. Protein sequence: CASRQGLNTEAFF.

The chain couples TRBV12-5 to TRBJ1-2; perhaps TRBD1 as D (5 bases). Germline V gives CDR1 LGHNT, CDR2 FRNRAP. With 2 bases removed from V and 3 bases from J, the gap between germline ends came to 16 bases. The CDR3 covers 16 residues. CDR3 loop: CASGLSQILGDYGYTF. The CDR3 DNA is TGTGCTAGTGGTTTGTCACAGATACTAGGGGACTATGGCTACACCTTC.

CDR3 bases: TGTGCCAGCAGTTCCGTGGGGACTGATACGCAGTATTTT. It translates to CASSSVGTDTQYF. V is TRBV27 and J is TRBJ2-3, with D possibly matching TRBD2 (6 bases). Trimming took 4 bases from V and 6 from J, leaving 11 bases between them. This CDR3 is 13 amino acids long. The germline CDR1 and CDR2 sequences are MNHEY and SMNVEV (reference sequence).

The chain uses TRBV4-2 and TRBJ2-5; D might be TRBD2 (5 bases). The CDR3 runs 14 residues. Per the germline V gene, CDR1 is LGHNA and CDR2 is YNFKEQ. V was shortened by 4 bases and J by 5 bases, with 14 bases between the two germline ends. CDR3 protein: CASSPTRGQETQYF. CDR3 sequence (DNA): TGTGCCAGCAGCCCGACGCGAGGGCAGGAGACCCAGTACTTC.